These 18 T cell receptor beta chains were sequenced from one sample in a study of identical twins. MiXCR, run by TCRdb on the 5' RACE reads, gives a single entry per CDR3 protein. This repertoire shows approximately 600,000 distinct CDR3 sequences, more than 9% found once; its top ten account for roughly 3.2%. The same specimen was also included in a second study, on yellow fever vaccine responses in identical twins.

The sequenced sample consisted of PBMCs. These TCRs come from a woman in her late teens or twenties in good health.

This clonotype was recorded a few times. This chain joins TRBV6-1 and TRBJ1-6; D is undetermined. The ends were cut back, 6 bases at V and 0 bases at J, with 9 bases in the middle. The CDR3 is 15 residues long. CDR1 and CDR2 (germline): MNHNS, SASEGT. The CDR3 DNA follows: TGTGCCAGCAGCCTCGCGAGCTCCTATAATTCACCCCTCCACTTT. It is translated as CASSLASSYNSPLHF.

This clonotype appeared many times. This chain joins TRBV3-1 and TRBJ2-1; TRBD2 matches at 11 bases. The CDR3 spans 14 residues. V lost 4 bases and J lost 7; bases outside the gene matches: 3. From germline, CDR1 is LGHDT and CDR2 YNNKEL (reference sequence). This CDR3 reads CASSLAGGRNEQFF. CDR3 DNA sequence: TGTGCCAGCAGCCTAGCGGGGGGGCGGAATGAGCAGTTCTTC.

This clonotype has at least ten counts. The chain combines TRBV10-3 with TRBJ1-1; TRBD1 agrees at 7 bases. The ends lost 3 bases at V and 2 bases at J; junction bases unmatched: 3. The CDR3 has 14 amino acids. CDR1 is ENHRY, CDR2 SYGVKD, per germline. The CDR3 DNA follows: TGTGCCATCAGTGACTACAGGGGAAACACTGAAGCTTTCTTT. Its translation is CAISDYRGNTEAFF.

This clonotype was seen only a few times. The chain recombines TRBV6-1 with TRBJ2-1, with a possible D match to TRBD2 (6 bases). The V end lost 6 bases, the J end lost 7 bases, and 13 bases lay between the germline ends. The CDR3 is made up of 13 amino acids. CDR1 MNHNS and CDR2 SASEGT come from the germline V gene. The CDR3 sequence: CASRVMGGNEQFF. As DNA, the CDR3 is TGTGCCAGCAGAGTTATGGGGGGTAATGAGCAGTTCTTC.

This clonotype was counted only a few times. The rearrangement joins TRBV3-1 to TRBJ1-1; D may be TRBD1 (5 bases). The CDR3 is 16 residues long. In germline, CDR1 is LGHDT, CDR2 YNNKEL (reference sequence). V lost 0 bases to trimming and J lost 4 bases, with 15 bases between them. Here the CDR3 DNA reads TGTGCCAGCAGCCAAGAGCAGGGTACGGAAAGCACTGAAGCTTTCTTT. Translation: CASSQEQGTESTEAFF. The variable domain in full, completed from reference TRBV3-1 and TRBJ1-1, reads DTAVSQTPKYLVTQMGNDKSIKCEQNLGHDTMYWYKQDSKKFLKIMFSYNNKELIINETVPNRFSPKSPDKAHLNLHINSLELGDSAVYFCASSQEQGTESTEAFFGQGTRLTVV.

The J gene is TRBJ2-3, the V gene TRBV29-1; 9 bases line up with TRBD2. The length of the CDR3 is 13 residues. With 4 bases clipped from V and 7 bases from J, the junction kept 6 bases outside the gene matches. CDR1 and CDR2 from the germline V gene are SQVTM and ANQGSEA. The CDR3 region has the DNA TGCAGCGTTGTGGTAGCGGGAGTTAATACGCAGTATTTT. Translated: CSVVVAGVNTQYF.

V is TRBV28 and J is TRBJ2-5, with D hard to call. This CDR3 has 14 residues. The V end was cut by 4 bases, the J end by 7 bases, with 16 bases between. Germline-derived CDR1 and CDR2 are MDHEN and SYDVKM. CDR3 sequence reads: CASSSSNSMGTQYF. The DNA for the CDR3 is TGTGCCAGCAGTTCGAGTAACTCTATGGGGACCCAGTACTTC.

The CDR3 region is CASSPPGAAGNYGYTF. CDR3 sequence (DNA): TGTGCCAGCAGCCCTCCCGGGGCGGCAGGGAACTATGGCTACACCTTC. The gene calls are TRBV5-6 and TRBJ1-2; possibly TRBD1 for D (5 bases). Trimming removed 4 bases at V and 2 bases at J, with 18 bases between. Germline V gene lookup returns CDR1 SGHDT and CDR2 YYEEEE. CDR3 size: 16 residues.

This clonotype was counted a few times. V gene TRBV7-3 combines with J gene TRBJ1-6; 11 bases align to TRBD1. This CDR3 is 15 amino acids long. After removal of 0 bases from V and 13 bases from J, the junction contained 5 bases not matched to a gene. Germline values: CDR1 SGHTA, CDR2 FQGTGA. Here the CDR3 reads CASSLTPGTGGPLHF. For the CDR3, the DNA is TGTGCCAGCAGCTTAACTCCCGGGACAGGGGGGCCCCTCCACTTT.

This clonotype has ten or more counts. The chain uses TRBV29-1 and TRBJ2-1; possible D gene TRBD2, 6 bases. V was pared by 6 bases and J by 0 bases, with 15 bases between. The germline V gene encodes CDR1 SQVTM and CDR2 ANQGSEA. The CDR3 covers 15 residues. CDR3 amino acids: CSVRTQGGSYNEQFF. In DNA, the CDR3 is TGCAGCGTCCGTACTCAGGGAGGCTCCTACAATGAGCAGTTCTTC.

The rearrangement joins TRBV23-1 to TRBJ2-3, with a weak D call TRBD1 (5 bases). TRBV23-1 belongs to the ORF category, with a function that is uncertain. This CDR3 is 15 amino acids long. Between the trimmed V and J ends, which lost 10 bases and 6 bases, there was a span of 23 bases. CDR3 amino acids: CATPRWAGQFDTQYF. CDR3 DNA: TGCGCCACCCCCCGATGGGCAGGACAATTCGATACGCAGTATTTT.

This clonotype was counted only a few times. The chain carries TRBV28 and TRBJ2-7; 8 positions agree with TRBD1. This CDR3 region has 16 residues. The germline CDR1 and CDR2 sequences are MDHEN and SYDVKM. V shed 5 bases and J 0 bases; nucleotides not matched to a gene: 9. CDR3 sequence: CASSPGTGSISYEQYF. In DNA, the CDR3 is TGTGCCAGCAGTCCCGGGACAGGATCGATCTCCTACGAGCAGTACTTC.

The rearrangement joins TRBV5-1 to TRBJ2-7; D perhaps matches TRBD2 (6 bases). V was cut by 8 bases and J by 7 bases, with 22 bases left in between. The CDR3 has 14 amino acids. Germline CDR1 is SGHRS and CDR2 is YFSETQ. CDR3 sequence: CASREVIVVGEQYF. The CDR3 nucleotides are TGCGCCAGTAGGGAGGTTATCGTCGTCGGGGAGCAGTACTTC.

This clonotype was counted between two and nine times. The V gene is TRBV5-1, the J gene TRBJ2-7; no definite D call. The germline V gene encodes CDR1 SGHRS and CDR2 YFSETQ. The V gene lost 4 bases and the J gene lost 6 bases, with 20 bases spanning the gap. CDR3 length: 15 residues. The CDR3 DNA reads TGCGCCAGCAGCCTCCGGAGCGAAGGCCCCCTCGAGCAGTACTTC. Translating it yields CASSLRSEGPLEQYF.

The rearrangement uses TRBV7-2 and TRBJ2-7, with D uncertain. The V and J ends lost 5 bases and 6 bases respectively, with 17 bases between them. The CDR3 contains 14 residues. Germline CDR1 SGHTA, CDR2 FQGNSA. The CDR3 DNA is TGTGCCAGCAGCCCCTCTGTTACGGGTTTCGAGCAGTACTTC. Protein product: CASSPSVTGFEQYF.

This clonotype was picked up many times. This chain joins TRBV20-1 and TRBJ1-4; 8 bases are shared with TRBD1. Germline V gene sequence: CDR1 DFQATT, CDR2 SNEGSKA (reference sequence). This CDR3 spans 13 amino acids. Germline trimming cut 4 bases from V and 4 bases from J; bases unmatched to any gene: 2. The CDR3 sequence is CSATTGGNEKLFF. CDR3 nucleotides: TGCAGTGCTACTACAGGGGGTAATGAAAAACTGTTTTTT.

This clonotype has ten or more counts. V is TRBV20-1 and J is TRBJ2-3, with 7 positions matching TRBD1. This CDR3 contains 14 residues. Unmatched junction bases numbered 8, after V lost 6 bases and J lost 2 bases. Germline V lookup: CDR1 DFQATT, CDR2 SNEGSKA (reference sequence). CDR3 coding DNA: TGCAGTGCCGTGACAGGGTCGAACACAGATACGCAGTATTTT. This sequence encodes CSAVTGSNTDTQYF.

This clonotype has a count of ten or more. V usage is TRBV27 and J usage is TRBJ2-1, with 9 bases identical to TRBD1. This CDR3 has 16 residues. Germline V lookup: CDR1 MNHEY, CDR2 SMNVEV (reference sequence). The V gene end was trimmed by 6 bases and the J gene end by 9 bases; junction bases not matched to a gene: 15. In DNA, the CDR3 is TGTGCCAGCAGCCGCCGGGACAGGGTTTTTTGGGGTGAGCAGTTCTTC. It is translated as CASSRRDRVFWGEQFF.